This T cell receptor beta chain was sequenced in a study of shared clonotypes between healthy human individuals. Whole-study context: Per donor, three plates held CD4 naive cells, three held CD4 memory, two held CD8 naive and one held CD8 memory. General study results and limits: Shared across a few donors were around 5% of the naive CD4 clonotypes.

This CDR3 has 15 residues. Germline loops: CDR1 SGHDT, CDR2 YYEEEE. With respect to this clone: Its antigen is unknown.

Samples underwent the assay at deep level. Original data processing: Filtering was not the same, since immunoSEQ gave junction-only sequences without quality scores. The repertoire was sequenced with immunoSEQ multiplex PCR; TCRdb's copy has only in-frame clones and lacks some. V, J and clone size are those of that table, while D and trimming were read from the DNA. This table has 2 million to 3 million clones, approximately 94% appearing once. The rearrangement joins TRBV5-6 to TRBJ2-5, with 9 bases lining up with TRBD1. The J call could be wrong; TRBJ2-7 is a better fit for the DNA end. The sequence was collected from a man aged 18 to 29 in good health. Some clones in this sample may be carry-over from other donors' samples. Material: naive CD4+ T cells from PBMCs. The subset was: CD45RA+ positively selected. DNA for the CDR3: TGTGCCAGCAGCTTGCCAGGGACAGGGAGGAACGAGCAGTACTTC. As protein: CASSLPGTGRNEQYF.